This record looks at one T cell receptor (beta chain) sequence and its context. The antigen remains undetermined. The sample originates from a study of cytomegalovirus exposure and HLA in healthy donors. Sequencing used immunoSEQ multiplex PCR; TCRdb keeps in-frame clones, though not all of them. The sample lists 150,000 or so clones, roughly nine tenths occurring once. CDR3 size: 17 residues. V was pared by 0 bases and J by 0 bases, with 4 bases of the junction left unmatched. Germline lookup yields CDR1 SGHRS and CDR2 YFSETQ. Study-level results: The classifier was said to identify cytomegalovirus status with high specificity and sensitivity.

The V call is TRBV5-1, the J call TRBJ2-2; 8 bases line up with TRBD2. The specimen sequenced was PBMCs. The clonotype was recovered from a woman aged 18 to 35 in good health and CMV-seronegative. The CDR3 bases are TGCGCCAGCAGCTTGGACGCGGGGGGCACGAACACCGGGGAGCTGTTTTTT. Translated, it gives CASSLDAGGTNTGELFF.